This is a list of T cell receptor beta chains from one sample in a study of T-cell memory formation after mild COVID-19. TCRdb re-called the 5' RACE reads with MiXCR, one entry per CDR3 protein. The sample holds approximately 250,000 distinct CDR3 sequences; around 15% are singletons and the top ten take over 20%. The sample comprised PBMCs or a T cell subset sorted from them (not recorded which). The receptor set was obtained from a young man who had mild COVID-19 (a few samples of this study predate the infection). Cell type and time point are not known. The CDR3 runs from the conserved cysteine through the conserved F or W. Fields, in order: V gene, D gene, J gene, CDR3 protein. A D gene is named only where the DNA matches it firmly.

>TRBV29-1|TRBD1|TRBJ2-6
CSVPFWTGNSGANVLTF
>TRBV7-3|-|TRBJ2-5
CASSLKGGDRETQYF
>TRBV7-2|-|TRBJ2-6
CASGRNSGANVLTF
>TRBV12-3/TRBV12-4|TRBD2|TRBJ2-7
CASTSGAREQYF
>TRBV5-1|-|TRBJ2-1
CASSPTGAGNEQFF
>TRBV6-5|-|TRBJ1-5
CASKGSSNQPQHF
>TRBV12-3/TRBV12-4|-|TRBJ2-3
CASTWGDTQYF
>TRBV6-5|-|TRBJ2-7
CASRRGRNEQYF
>TRBV6-4|TRBD2|TRBJ2-1
CASTYGCGGSYNEQFF
>TRBV7-9|-|TRBJ1-3
CASSLDEGDGDF
>TRBV25-1|TRBD1|TRBJ1-1
CASSSDRPEAFF
>TRBV25-1|-|TRBJ1-5
CASSSGSYSNQPQHF
>TRBV6-5|-|TRBJ1-2
CASSRAGTSGYTF
>TRBV18|TRBD2|TRBJ2-1
CASSRRTSGGADEQFF
>TRBV7-2|-|TRBJ2-3
CASSFETSDTQYF
>TRBV27|-|TRBJ1-1
CASRLGSSRPHTEAFF